This is a list of T cell receptor beta chains from one sample in a study of blood T cell repertoires in COVID-19. Sequencing was performed with immunoSEQ multiplex PCR; in TCRdb, only in-frame clones are kept and a portion is missing. The profile covers tens of thousands of clones, with about 89% appearing a single time and approximately 15% taken by the ten largest. The sequencing sample was made of peripheral blood. The receptors originated from a man in his 70s with active or convalescent COVID-19. CDR3s include the opening cysteine and the closing phenylalanine or tryptophan. D genes are given only for firm matches. Size is stated for part of the rows, as once, few or many counts, or as a class when the clone is expanded.

size	D	V	J	DNA	CDR3
-	-	TRBV30	TRBJ2-5	TGTGCCTGGAACAGGGATAGGGAGACCCAGTACTTC	CAWNRDRETQYF
-	TRBD1	TRBV28	TRBJ1-4	TGTGCCAGCAGTTACCGGGACAGTAATGAAAAACTGTTTTTT	CASSYRDSNEKLFF
-	-	TRBV6-5	TRBJ2-1	TGTGCCAGCAGTTTAAACAACTACAATGAGCAGTTCTTC	CASSLNNYNEQFF
-	TRBD1	TRBV5-1	TRBJ1-1	TGCGCCAGCAGCGTACGACAGGGAGGTACTGAAGCTTTCTTT	CASSVRQGGTEAFF
few	TRBD1	TRBV5-1	TRBJ1-2	TGCGCCAGCAGCTGGGACAGTCCCAGCGGCTACACCTTC	CASSWDSPSGYTF
-	-	TRBV2	TRBJ1-2	TGTGCCAGCAGTGAAAAGGGAGCCTACTCCGACAAAACTTATGGCTACACCTTC	CASSEKGAYSDKTYGYTF
-	TRBD1	TRBV6-5	TRBJ1-4	TGTGCCAGCAGTTTACAGGGGGTCGGTGAAAAACTGTTTTTT	CASSLQGVGEKLFF
once	-	TRBV19	TRBJ2-2	TGTGCCAGTAGTACACGGCAAAGGGGCACCGGGGAGCTGTTTTTT	CASSTRQRGTGELFF
-	TRBD2	TRBV25-1	TRBJ2-1	TGTGCCAGCAGTGAGGGGACTAGATCCTACAATGAGCAGTTCTTC	CASSEGTRSYNEQFF
-	-	TRBV6-1	TRBJ1-4	TGTGCCAGCAGTGAAATCCGGGGAGAGAAACTGTTTTTT	CASSEIRGEKLFF
-	-	TRBV2	TRBJ2-3	TGTGCCAGCGAAGGGAGAGATACGCAGTATTTT	CASEGRDTQYF
-	TRBD2	TRBV6-7	TRBJ2-5	TGTGCAGCAGTTACTCGACTAGCGGGAGTGGAGACCCAGTACTTC	CAAVTRLAGVETQYF
-	TRBD1	TRBV27	TRBJ1-6	TGTGCCACCTCTGACAGGGCTATTAATTCACCCCTCCACTTT	CATSDRAINSPLHF
-	TRBD2	TRBV20-1	TRBJ2-7	TGCAGTGCTAGTTGGGGCGGGAGATCCAACGAGCAGTACTTC	CSASWGGRSNEQYF
-	TRBD1	TRBV5-5	TRBJ2-3	TGTGCCAGCAGCATACAGGGGGACACAGATACGCAGTATTTT	CASSIQGDTDTQYF
-	-	TRBV28	TRBJ2-5	TGTGCCAGCAACCAACTAGTGGCTGAGACCCAGTACTTC	CASNQLVAETQYF
-	-	TRBV30	TRBJ2-1	TGTGCCTGGTTAGCGGCCTACAATGAGCAGTTCTTC	CAWLAAYNEQFF
-	-	TRBV7-7	TRBJ2-1	TGTGCTAGCAGCCCTTCCAGGGGTTCCTACAATGAGCAGTTCTTC	CASSPSRGSYNEQFF
-	-	TRBV28	TRBJ1-1	TGTGCCAGCAGTTTGGCAGGGGCCCTTTCTGAAGCTTTCTTT	CASSLAGALSEAFF
-	TRBD1	TRBV2	TRBJ2-7	TGTGCCAGCAGGCCCAAAACGGGACAGGGGTGGAACGAGCAGTACTTC	CASRPKTGQGWNEQYF
-	-	TRBV28	TRBJ2-3	TGTGCCAGCAGTTCCCCCCCCGGCGGTGGCACAGATACGCAGTATTTT	CASSSPPGGGTDTQYF
-	TRBD2	TRBV28	TRBJ2-7	TGTGCCAGCAGTTTTTCCCTAGCGGGACTTACCTACGAGCAGTACTTC	CASSFSLAGLTYEQYF
-	-	TRBV6-5	TRBJ1-1	TGTGCCAGCAGTTACTCGGCGGGGTACGAAGCTTTCTTT	CASSYSAGYEAFF
-	TRBD1	TRBV5-6	TRBJ1-1	TGTGCCAGCAGCTTCATATTCGGAGGGGGCCCCAGCACTGAAGCTTTCTTT	CASSFIFGGGPSTEAFF
-	TRBD1	TRBV2	TRBJ1-6	TGTGCCAGCGGCGACCTGACAGGGCCTAATTCACCCCTCCACTTT	CASGDLTGPNSPLHF
-	-	TRBV6-2/TRBV6-3	TRBJ1-5	TGTGCCAGCAGTTTGGAGGGGGGGCGCAATCAGCCCCAGCATTTT	CASSLEGGRNQPQHF
-	TRBD1	TRBV10-3	TRBJ2-7	TGTGCCATCAGTCCCGGGACAGGGGGCAACGAGCAGTACTTC	CAISPGTGGNEQYF
-	-	TRBV6-2/TRBV6-3	TRBJ2-1	TGTGCCAGCAGTTACTCAGGGGGATATGAGCAGTTCTTC	CASSYSGGYEQFF
once	-	TRBV4-1	TRBJ1-1	TGCGCCAGCAGCCCAACGACGGGACTACGCTCGGCTTTCTTT	CASSPTTGLRSAFF
-	TRBD2	TRBV6-5	TRBJ2-3	TGTGCCAGCAGCCGGGGACTAGCAGCAGATACGCAGTATTTT	CASSRGLAADTQYF
-	TRBD2	TRBV9	TRBJ2-2	TGCGCCAGCAGCGGGGGCGGGGGAGCGCACACCGGGGAGCTGTTTTTT	CASSGGGGAHTGELFF
-	TRBD1	TRBV5-1	TRBJ2-6	TGCGCCAGCAGCCGCCTCGACAGGGGGTCATCTGGGGCCAACGTCCTGACTTTC	CASSRLDRGSSGANVLTF
-	-	TRBV28	TRBJ1-1	TGTGCCAGCAATCCCGGGACTGAGGCTTTCTTT	CASNPGTEAFF
-	-	TRBV21-1	TRBJ2-7	TGTGCCAGCAGCAAAGTCATCCTAGCGGGACACAACGGGGAGCAGTACTTC	CASSKVILAGHNGEQYF
-	TRBD1	TRBV7-9	TRBJ1-2	TGTGCCAGCAGTCCGCGGACAGGTCCGAATGGCTACACCTTC	CASSPRTGPNGYTF
-	-	TRBV6-4	TRBJ2-4	TGTGCCAGCAGGGGGGCTAGCGGATACAAAAACATTCAGTACTTC	CASRGASGYKNIQYF
-	-	TRBV2	TRBJ1-3	TGTGCCAGCAGTGAAGCAGGGGTTATAGGAAACACCATATATTTT	CASSEAGVIGNTIYF